These T cell receptor beta chains were read from a single sample in a study of T cell changes during pregnancy in multiple sclerosis. Assay: immunoSEQ multiplex PCR; the TCRdb copy retains only in-frame clones and omits some. The sample consists of about 67,000 clones, 90% of them appearing once. The specimen was peripheral blood, collected in the third trimester of pregnancy. The source of these receptors is a female donor with multiple sclerosis, enrolled in a pregnancy study. Each CDR3 is given with its conserved first and last residue. The D gene is left open where the match is weak. A clone size is listed for some rows: how often the clone was seen (once, few, many), or a class if it is expanded.

abundance: few
d_gene: .
v_gene: TRBV5-1
j_gene: TRBJ1-2
CDR3nt: TGCGCCAGCAGCTTGGGGGGGGGAAGAGGCTACACCTTC
CDR3aa: CASSLGGGRGYTF

abundance: .
d_gene: TRBD2
v_gene: TRBV29-1
j_gene: TRBJ2-3
CDR3nt: TGCAGCGCGGGACTAGCGGGAGTCAGAGATACGCAGTATTTT
CDR3aa: CSAGLAGVRDTQYF

abundance: .
d_gene: .
v_gene: TRBV18
j_gene: TRBJ2-2
CDR3nt: TGTGCCAGCTCACCACCGTTTGGGAGCAGATTTGGAGAAACCGGGGAGCTGTTTTTT
CDR3aa: CASSPPFGSRFGETGELFF

abundance: .
d_gene: .
v_gene: TRBV27
j_gene: TRBJ2-7
CDR3nt: TGTGCCAGCAGTTTACAGGGGCGCTCCTCCTACGAGCAGTACTTC
CDR3aa: CASSLQGRSSYEQYF

abundance: .
d_gene: TRBD2
v_gene: TRBV6-1
j_gene: TRBJ2-1
CDR3nt: TGTGCCAGCAGTTGGGCTAGCGGGTACAATGAGCAGTTCTTC
CDR3aa: CASSWASGYNEQFF

abundance: .
d_gene: .
v_gene: TRBV11-2
j_gene: TRBJ2-1
CDR3nt: TGTGCCAGCAGCCTAAACAATGAGCAGTTCTTC
CDR3aa: CASSLNNEQFF

abundance: once
d_gene: .
v_gene: TRBV5-6
j_gene: TRBJ2-3
CDR3nt: TGTGCCAGCAGCCCCAGGTCGGGAGTCACAGATACGCAGTATTTT
CDR3aa: CASSPRSGVTDTQYF

abundance: .
d_gene: TRBD2
v_gene: TRBV6-1
j_gene: TRBJ2-1
CDR3nt: TGTGCCAGCAGTGAACTTGGCGGGAGCTACAATGAGCAGTTCTTC
CDR3aa: CASSELGGSYNEQFF

abundance: .
d_gene: .
v_gene: TRBV7-3
j_gene: TRBJ2-5
CDR3nt: TGTGCCAGCAGCTTAATGTCTGTTCAAGAGACCCAGTACTTC
CDR3aa: CASSLMSVQETQYF

abundance: .
d_gene: .
v_gene: TRBV7-2
j_gene: TRBJ2-7
CDR3nt: TGTGCCAGCAGCTTAGAGGGTAGCGGTGTTTACGAGCAGTACTTC
CDR3aa: CASSLEGSGVYEQYF

abundance: .
d_gene: TRBD2
v_gene: TRBV6-4
j_gene: TRBJ2-3
CDR3nt: TGTGCCAGCAGTGTAAGCGGGGACCCCACAGATACGCAGTATTTT
CDR3aa: CASSVSGDPTDTQYF

abundance: .
d_gene: .
v_gene: TRBV18
j_gene: TRBJ1-3
CDR3nt: TGTGCCAGCTCACCGAATTGGGACACTGCGACCTCTGGAAACACCATATATTTT
CDR3aa: CASSPNWDTATSGNTIYF

abundance: .
d_gene: .
v_gene: TRBV7-9
j_gene: TRBJ2-1
CDR3nt: TGTGCCAGCACCCTCGAACGGGATGAGCAGTTCTTC
CDR3aa: CASTLERDEQFF

abundance: few
d_gene: .
v_gene: TRBV6-5
j_gene: TRBJ2-3
CDR3nt: TGTGCCACCTCAAGTAGTTCGGATACGCAGTATTTT
CDR3aa: CATSSSSDTQYF

abundance: .
d_gene: TRBD1
v_gene: TRBV5-4
j_gene: TRBJ1-4
CDR3nt: TGTGCCAGCAGCTTACAGGGGGCGGTGGAAAAACTGTTTTTT
CDR3aa: CASSLQGAVEKLFF

abundance: .
d_gene: TRBD2
v_gene: TRBV9
j_gene: TRBJ2-1
CDR3nt: TGTGCCAGCAGCTCCGGACTAGTTTTCCCCAATGAGCAGTTCTTC
CDR3aa: CASSSGLVFPNEQFF

abundance: .
d_gene: TRBD1
v_gene: TRBV6-6
j_gene: TRBJ2-7
CDR3nt: TGTGCCAGCAGTTGGGGACAGTACGAGCAGTACTTC
CDR3aa: CASSWGQYEQYF

abundance: .
d_gene: TRBD2
v_gene: TRBV9
j_gene: TRBJ2-1
CDR3nt: TGTGCCAGCAGCGCGATTGCGGGGGGCTCCTACAATGAGCAGTTCTTC
CDR3aa: CASSAIAGGSYNEQFF

abundance: .
d_gene: .
v_gene: TRBV10-3
j_gene: TRBJ2-1
CDR3nt: TGTGCCATCAGTGATCCTACCGATGAGCAGTTCTTC
CDR3aa: CAISDPTDEQFF

abundance: .
d_gene: TRBD2
v_gene: TRBV7-2
j_gene: TRBJ2-3
CDR3nt: TGTGCCAGCAGCACTAGCGGGGACAACACAGATACGCAGTATTTT
CDR3aa: CASSTSGDNTDTQYF

abundance: once
d_gene: .
v_gene: TRBV5-1
j_gene: TRBJ2-5
CDR3nt: TGCGCCAGCAGCTTGGCGGGGTACCAAGAGACCCAGTACTTC
CDR3aa: CASSLAGYQETQYF

abundance: .
d_gene: .
v_gene: TRBV18
j_gene: TRBJ2-3
CDR3nt: TGTGCCAGCTCACCGCGCACAGGGAACACAGATACGCAGTATTTT
CDR3aa: CASSPRTGNTDTQYF